These T cell receptor beta chains were read from a single sample in a study of PD-1 blockade in classical Hodgkin lymphoma. TCRdb's copy holds only in-frame clones and misses some; the assay was immunoSEQ multiplex PCR. The data contain tens of thousands of clones, 89% of them singletons. Sample: peripheral blood mononuclear cells (PBMCs), taken at baseline. Receptors were obtained from a human donor with classical Hodgkin lymphoma. CDR3s include the opening cysteine and the closing phenylalanine or tryptophan. A D gene is named only where the DNA matches it firmly. Where a row states a size, it is once, few, many or the class of an expanded clone; other rows omit it.

len: 13
j_gene: TRBJ2-7
d_gene: NA
abundance: NA
v_gene: TRBV4-2
CDR3nt: TGTGCCAGCAGCCAAGTAGGGTCTCTCGAGCAGTACTTC
CDR3aa: CASSQVGSLEQYF

len: 17
j_gene: TRBJ2-3
d_gene: NA
abundance: few
v_gene: TRBV4-2
CDR3nt: TGTGCCAGCAGCCAAGTTAATATGGGTTTTAGCACAGATACGCAGTATTTT
CDR3aa: CASSQVNMGFSTDTQYF

len: 15
j_gene: TRBJ2-7
d_gene: TRBD2
abundance: NA
v_gene: TRBV7-2
CDR3nt: TGTGCCAGCAGCTTAGGTGGGACTAACCGCTACGAGCAGTACTTC
CDR3aa: CASSLGGTNRYEQYF

len: 15
j_gene: TRBJ1-6
d_gene: NA
abundance: NA
v_gene: TRBV18
CDR3nt: TGTGCCAGCTCACCACCGCTGCAGGCGGGTTCACCCCTCCACTTT
CDR3aa: CASSPPLQAGSPLHF

len: 15
j_gene: TRBJ1-5
d_gene: NA
abundance: NA
v_gene: TRBV27
CDR3nt: TGTGCCAGTCGGGCCGAGGGCAGGAGCTATCAGCCCCAGCATTTT
CDR3aa: CASRAEGRSYQPQHF

len: 15
j_gene: TRBJ1-2
d_gene: NA
abundance: NA
v_gene: TRBV18
CDR3nt: TGTGCCAGCTCACCACCGAGGGGCTCTAACTATGGCTACACCTTC
CDR3aa: CASSPPRGSNYGYTF

len: 15
j_gene: TRBJ2-7
d_gene: NA
abundance: NA
v_gene: TRBV6-5
CDR3nt: TGTGCCAGCACCCGGGGGGCGGACGCTACCTACGAGCAGTACTTC
CDR3aa: CASTRGADATYEQYF

len: 14
j_gene: TRBJ2-1
d_gene: NA
abundance: once
v_gene: TRBV19
CDR3nt: TGTGCCAGTAGTGTCGATCGACAGGTCAATGAGCAGTTCTTC
CDR3aa: CASSVDRQVNEQFF

len: 11
j_gene: TRBJ2-7
d_gene: NA
abundance: NA
v_gene: TRBV27
CDR3nt: TGTGCCAGCAGTTTTCGGCACGAGCAGTACTTC
CDR3aa: CASSFRHEQYF

len: 15
j_gene: TRBJ1-4
d_gene: NA
abundance: NA
v_gene: TRBV5-1
CDR3nt: TGCGCCAGCAGCCCCGGTTACCGGGATAATGAAAAACTGTTTTTT
CDR3aa: CASSPGYRDNEKLFF

len: 19
j_gene: TRBJ2-1
d_gene: TRBD2
abundance: NA
v_gene: TRBV18
CDR3nt: TGTGCCAGCTCAACATACGCGGGACTAGCGAATAGCTCCTACAATGAGCAGTTCTTC
CDR3aa: CASSTYAGLANSSYNEQFF

len: 11
j_gene: TRBJ1-1
d_gene: NA
abundance: NA
v_gene: TRBV6-5
CDR3nt: TGTGCCAGCAGTTACTTGGGGCCTACTTTCTTT
CDR3aa: CASSYLGPTFF

len: 13
j_gene: TRBJ2-5
d_gene: NA
abundance: NA
v_gene: TRBV6-5
CDR3nt: TGTGCCAGCAGTTACTCGAACCAAGAGACCCAGTACTTC
CDR3aa: CASSYSNQETQYF

len: 13
j_gene: TRBJ2-3
d_gene: TRBD2
abundance: NA
v_gene: TRBV30
CDR3nt: TGTGCCTGGAGAGCGGGGGTGGTAGATACGCAGTATTTT
CDR3aa: CAWRAGVVDTQYF

len: 14
j_gene: TRBJ1-5
d_gene: NA
abundance: once
v_gene: TRBV27
CDR3nt: TGTGCCAGCAGTTCACAGGGAAGGAATCAAGCCCAGCATTTT
CDR3aa: CASSSQGRNQAQHF

len: 13
j_gene: TRBJ1-1
d_gene: NA
abundance: NA
v_gene: TRBV30
CDR3nt: TGTGCCTGGAGTGTACTAGCGAACACTGAAGCTTTCTTT
CDR3aa: CAWSVLANTEAFF

len: 14
j_gene: TRBJ2-5
d_gene: NA
abundance: NA
v_gene: TRBV7-2
CDR3nt: TGTGCCAGCAGCTTAGCGGGAGCTCAAGAGACCCAGTACTTC
CDR3aa: CASSLAGAQETQYF